This T cell receptor beta chain was captured in a study of technical replicates of blood from several donors. The CDR3 contains 15 residues. V lost 7 bases to trimming and J lost 2 bases, with 18 bases between them. Per germline, CDR1 SGHDT and CDR2 YYEEEE. Sequencing was performed with immunoSEQ multiplex PCR; in TCRdb, only in-frame clones are kept and a portion is missing. The data show over 65,000 clones, around 94% seen once. The receptor's source is a human donor in good health. The V call is TRBV5-6, the J call TRBJ1-2; perhaps TRBD1 as D (5 bases). Sequencing was carried out using T cells isolated from PBMCs. CDR3 protein: CASQETGYFNYGYTF. CDR3 DNA: TGTGCCAGCCAAGAAACAGGATACTTCAACTATGGCTACACCTTC.